This T cell receptor beta chain was obtained from a study of T-cell memory formation after mild COVID-19. Germline values: CDR1 SQVTM, CDR2 ANQGSEA. This CDR3 region has 14 residues. V lost 6 bases to trimming and J lost 8 bases; unmatched junction nucleotides: 4. General study results and limits: Largely, contracting CD4+ clones fell within CM and EM, and contracting CD8+ clones within EMRA. Some clones that responded turned up in pre-infection memory, which suggests that cross-reactive memory joined in.

The table lists this clonotype with many counts. The antigen remains unidentified. Employing constant-segment primers, 5'RACE generated TCR alpha and TCR beta cDNA libraries bearing sample barcodes and UMIs. TCRdb re-called the 5' RACE reads through MiXCR, storing one row per CDR3 protein. The repertoire includes roughly 40,000 distinct CDR3 sequences, 6% to 8.5% of them detected once, and 0.6% to 1% sits in the top ten. Source material: PBMCs or a T cell subset sorted from them (not recorded which). This clonotype was obtained from an adult who had mild COVID-19 (a few samples of this study predate the infection). Cell type and time point are not known. V is TRBV29-1 and J is TRBJ2-1, with 16 positions matching TRBD2. The CDR3 reads CSVGTSGRVDEQFF. Here the CDR3 DNA reads TGCAGCGTAGGGACTAGCGGGAGGGTAGATGAGCAGTTCTTC.